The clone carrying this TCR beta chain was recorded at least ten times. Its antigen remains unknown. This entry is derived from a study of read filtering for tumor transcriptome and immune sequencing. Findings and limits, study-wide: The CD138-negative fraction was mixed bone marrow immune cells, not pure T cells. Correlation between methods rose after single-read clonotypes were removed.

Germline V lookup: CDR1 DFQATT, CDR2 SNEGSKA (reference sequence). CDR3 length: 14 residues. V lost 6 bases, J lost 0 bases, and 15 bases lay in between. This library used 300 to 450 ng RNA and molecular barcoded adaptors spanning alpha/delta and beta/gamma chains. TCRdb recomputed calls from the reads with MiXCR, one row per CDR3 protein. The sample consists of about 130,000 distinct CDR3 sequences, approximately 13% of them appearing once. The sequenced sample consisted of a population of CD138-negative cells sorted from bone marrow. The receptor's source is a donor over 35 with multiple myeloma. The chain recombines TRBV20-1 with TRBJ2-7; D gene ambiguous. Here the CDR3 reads CSANTRWVSYEQYF. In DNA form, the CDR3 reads TGCAGTGCAAACACGCGGTGGGTCTCCTACGAGCAGTACTTC.